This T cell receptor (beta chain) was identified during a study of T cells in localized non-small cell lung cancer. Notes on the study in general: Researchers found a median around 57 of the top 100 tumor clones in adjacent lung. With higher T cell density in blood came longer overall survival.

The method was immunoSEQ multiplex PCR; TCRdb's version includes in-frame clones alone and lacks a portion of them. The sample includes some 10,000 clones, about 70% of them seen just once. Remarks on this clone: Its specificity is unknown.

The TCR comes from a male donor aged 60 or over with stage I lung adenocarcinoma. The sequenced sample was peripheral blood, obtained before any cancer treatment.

CDR3 sequence (DNA): TGTGCCAGCAGTTTGGAGGGCTCCTACGAGCAGTACTTC. Residues: CASSLEGSYEQYF. V usage is TRBV6-1 and J usage is TRBJ2-7, with TRBD2 as a possible D gene (6 bases). Germline V lookup: CDR1 MNHNS, CDR2 SASEGT. Trimming removed 5 bases from V and 0 bases from J, with 8 bases in between. The CDR3 runs 13 residues.